The 4 T cell receptor beta chains given below trace back to one sample, sequenced in a study of regulatory T cells in long-lasting Graves disease. Described time point: persistent/refractory GD, antithyroid drugs over 5 years with positive TRAb. Scientists built the TCR library using RNA that was extracted from PBMCs. iRepertoire HTBI primers and Arm-PCR of CDR3 regions built TCR beta libraries. TCRdb analysed the multiplex PCR reads with MiXCR anew, one entry per CDR3 protein. Among about half a million distinct CDR3 sequences listed, around a fifth were seen once. The sample consisted of peripheral blood mononuclear cells (PBMCs), taken when the disease was refractory, from a patient treated with antithyroid drugs. The receptor source for this set is a female donor with Graves disease.

The chain links TRBV12-3 or TRBV12-4 to TRBJ2-3; D is possibly TRBD1 (6 bases). The CDR3 totals 16 residues. Trimming removed 3 bases at V and 0 bases at J, with 13 bases between. The CDR3 here is CASSFAGESSTDTQYF. The DNA of the CDR3 is TGTGCCAGCAGTTTTGCAGGGGAATCTAGCACAGATACGCAGTATTTT.

This clonotype was counted many times. The rearrangement links TRBV7-6 to TRBJ1-4; 7 positions agree with TRBD1. This CDR3 is built from 15 residues. The germline V gene has CDR1 SGHVS and CDR2 FNYEAQ. The V segment lost 5 bases and the J segment 5 bases; nucleotides outside the gene matches: 8. The CDR3 is CASSRMGQPNEKLFF. The CDR3 DNA follows: TGTGCCAGCAGCCGAATGGGACAGCCCAATGAAAAACTGTTTTTT.

This chain links TRBV20-1 with TRBJ2-7; D unclear. From germline, CDR1 is DFQATT and CDR2 SNEGSKA (reference sequence). CDR3 length: 12 residues. V lost 3 bases to trimming and J lost 2 bases, with 8 bases between them. The CDR3 here is CSASSTTYEQYF. The DNA of the CDR3 is TGCAGTGCTAGCTCTACGACCTACGAGCAGTACTTC.

This clonotype was recorded a few times. The rearrangement uses TRBV20-1 and TRBJ1-1; D is unclear. Trimming cost V 3 bases and J 1 base, with 12 bases left between them. There are 14 residues in the CDR3. In germline, CDR1 is DFQATT, CDR2 SNEGSKA (reference sequence). CDR3 protein: CSASSPGGNTEAFF. The DNA for the CDR3 is TGCAGTGCTAGCTCCCCAGGAGGGAACACTGAAGCTTTCTTT.